The following is a T cell receptor (beta chain) sequence with its context. Its antigen is currently unknown. It was second doses at about 4 or about 12 weeks that were pooled. The data were obtained in a study of T cell responses to AZD1222 COVID-19 vaccine. Data came from immunoSEQ multiplex PCR; TCRdb stores just in-frame clones and leaves some out. The sample has 130,000 or so clones, around 83% seen once. Study outcomes and limitations: Donors skewed white British and female; clonal diversity was possibly underestimated. None of the repertoires were sampled until the peak T cell response had passed.

Germline V gene data show CDR1 as MDHEN and CDR2 as SYDVKM. The CDR3 is 17 amino acids. Losses at the gene ends were 8 bases for V and 0 bases for J; bases not matched to a gene: 8. This receptor was obtained from an adult who received the AZD1222 COVID-19 vaccine. Sequencing used peripheral blood, obtained 28 days after the second AZD1222 dose. The chain links TRBV28 to TRBJ1-5; TRBD1 matches 12 bases. CDR3 sequence: CASQAGTGGYSNQPQHF. DNA for the CDR3: TGTGCCAGCCAGGCCGGGACAGGGGGCTATAGCAATCAGCCCCAGCATTTT.